The clone carrying this T cell receptor (beta chain) was counted many times. The sample belongs to a study of Graves' ophthalmopathy and Graves' hyperthyroidism. Investigators amplified TCR beta CDR3 regions from RNA transcripts. A first-round RT-PCR used HTBI primers, followed by a second-round multiplex PCR. TCRdb used MiXCR to reprocess the multiplex PCR reads, holding one entry per CDR3 protein. This table holds over a million distinct CDR3 sequences, roughly two fifths found once. Germline loops: CDR1 SGHVS, CDR2 FQNEAQ. The CDR3 runs to 18 residues. V lost 3 bases, J lost 8 bases, and 21 bases stayed unmatched.

The chain is built from TRBV7-8 and TRBJ1-1; TRBD1 aligns across 7 bases. The TCR comes from an adult man with Graves' hyperthyroidism. The sample taken for sequencing was peripheral blood or thyroid tissue (not recorded which). CDR3 sequence reads: CASSFRGPGTADLPEAFF. The DNA of the CDR3 is TGTGCCAGCAGCTTCCGAGGACCCGGGACAGCCGATCTCCCCGAAGCTTTCTTT.